Listed here are 17 T cell receptor beta chains from one sample, sequenced in a study of T cell responses to AZD1222 COVID-19 vaccine. Only in-frame clones appear in the TCRdb table, and some are missing; sequencing was by immunoSEQ multiplex PCR. The data hold 100,000 to 150,000 clones, with about nine tenths observed a single time. Sequencing used peripheral blood, obtained on day 0 of AZD1222 vaccination. These receptors came from an adult in good health.

The rearrangement links TRBV6-5 to TRBJ1-2, with 7 bases identical to TRBD1. The J segment lost 8 bases and the V segment lost 6 bases, leaving 6 bases of the junction unmatched. Germline assignment: CDR1 MNHEY and CDR2 SVGAGI. The CDR3 totals 12 residues. CDR3 DNA: TGTGCCAGCAGGCAGGGGGGCTGGGGCTACACCTTC. Its protein product is CASRQGGWGYTF.

This clone was recorded once. The J gene is TRBJ2-3, the V gene TRBV19; 10 bases align to TRBD2. From germline, CDR1 is LNHDA and CDR2 SQIVND (reference sequence). J gave up 5 bases and V 2 bases, and 10 bases lay outside the gene matches. The CDR3 covers 17 residues. This CDR3 reads CASSIRSGGAPGDTQYF. The CDR3 DNA sequence: TGTGCCAGTAGTATACGAAGCGGGGGGGCCCCTGGAGATACGCAGTATTTT.

V is TRBV6-1 and J is TRBJ1-2; D is undetermined. CDR1 is MNHNS, CDR2 SASEGT, per germline. This CDR3 is 12 amino acids long. V shed 2 bases and J shed 10 bases, with 11 bases lying between them. The CDR3 coding sequence is TGTGCCAGCAGTGAAATGGCACTTATCTACACCTTC. Translation gives CASSEMALIYTF.

The chain links TRBV27 to TRBJ1-4; D is perhaps TRBD1 (5 bases). The V and J ends lost 3 bases and 3 bases respectively, with 14 bases between them. The CDR3 is 16 amino acids. Germline V CDR1 and CDR2: MNHEY, SMNVEV (reference sequence). The CDR3 DNA follows: TGTGCCAGCAGTTTGGCCGAGGGGAGCCCTAATGAAAAACTGTTTTTT. Its protein is CASSLAEGSPNEKLFF.

This clone has just one count. V and J are TRBV21-1 and TRBJ1-6; the table calls TRBD1, which could not be checked here. TRBV21-1 is a pseudogene locus. This CDR3 has 15 amino acids. CDR3 nucleotide sequence: TGTGCCAGCAGCAAAGCGCGCAGGTCAAGGTCACCCCTCCACTTT. Translated, it gives CASSKARRSRSPLHF.

V usage is TRBV5-1 and J usage is TRBJ1-5; a weak D match, TRBD1 (5 bases). The CDR3 has 16 amino acids. The germline V gene has CDR1 SGHRS and CDR2 YFSETQ. The germline V and J ends were trimmed by 3 bases and 1 base, with 14 bases remaining between them. This chain's CDR3 is CASSWGGAGSNQPQHF. DNA for the CDR3: TGCGCCAGCAGCTGGGGAGGGGCGGGGAGCAATCAGCCCCAGCATTTT.

The V call is TRBV5-6, the J call TRBJ1-2; 7 bases map to TRBD1. J was trimmed by 5 bases and V by 4 bases; bases with no gene match: 8. The CDR3 contains 14 residues. The V gene's germline CDR1 is SGHDT and CDR2 YYEEEE. The CDR3: CASSPADRVYGYTF. The CDR3 DNA reads TGTGCCAGCAGCCCAGCAGACAGGGTTTATGGCTACACCTTC.

This clone appeared once. This chain uses TRBV3-1 (or the pseudogene TRBV3-2) with TRBJ1-6, with D possibly TRBD1 on 5 matching bases. Trimming took 2 bases from V and 9 from J, leaving 14 bases between them. The CDR3 is 15 amino acids. CDR1 LGHDT and CDR2 YNNKEL come from the germline V gene (reference sequence). In DNA, the CDR3 is TGTGCCAGCAGCCAACAACCAGGGTCTGGTTCACCCCTCCACTTT. Protein sequence: CASSQQPGSGSPLHF.

The V gene is TRBV7-9, the J gene TRBJ1-6; D gene unclear. Germline V gene data show CDR1 as SEHNR and CDR2 as FQNEAQ (reference sequence). The V gene lost 1 base and the J gene lost 10 bases, with 8 bases spanning the gap. The length of the CDR3 is 13 residues. As DNA, the CDR3 is TGTGCCAGCAGCTTAGTTGGTGGATCACCCCTCCACTTT. Its translation: CASSLVGGSPLHF.

The chain uses TRBV4-1 and TRBJ2-7; 11 nucleotides match TRBD2. The length of the CDR3 is 16 residues. Germline V CDR1 and CDR2: MGHRA, YSYEKL. Unmatched junction bases numbered 4, after V lost 2 bases and J lost 1 base. CDR3 sequence: CASSQPTSGSSYEQYF. The CDR3 bases are TGCGCCAGCAGCCAACCTACTAGCGGGAGTTCCTACGAGCAGTACTTC.

This clone was counted once. The chain couples TRBV28 to TRBJ1-2, with 9 bases identical to TRBD1. Trimming at V came to 10 bases and at J to 6 bases, leaving 15 bases not matched to a gene. The CDR3 is 15 residues long. CDR1 and CDR2 from the germline V gene are MDHEN and SYDVKM. The CDR3 region has the DNA TGTGCCACCGAAGTCCCGGGACAGGGAACAGATGGCTACACCTTC. It encodes CATEVPGQGTDGYTF.

V gene TRBV7-8 combines with J gene TRBJ2-4; 7 bases line up with TRBD1. CDR3 length: 17 residues. CDR1 is SGHVS and CDR2 is FQNEAQ in the germline V gene. The trim removed 5 bases at V and 1 base at J, leaving 11 bases unmatched. The CDR3 spells CASSLSTGQAAKNIQYF. The CDR3 DNA is TGTGCCAGCAGCCTATCGACAGGGCAGGCGGCCAAAAACATTCAGTACTTC.

Only a few counts were recorded for this clone. The CDR3 sequence: CATSRAGQGVSGELFF. In DNA, the CDR3 is TGTGCCACCAGCAGAGCGGGACAGGGTGTAAGCGGGGAGCTGTTTTTT. The chain recombines TRBV15 with TRBJ2-2; 9 positions agree with TRBD1. This CDR3 has 16 amino acids. Germline lookup yields CDR1 LNHNV and CDR2 YYDKDF (reference sequence). J lost 7 bases, V lost 1 base, and 7 bases had no gene match.

This clone was observed a handful of times. The chain links TRBV19 to TRBJ1-2; D unresolved. Germline loops: CDR1 LNHDA, CDR2 SQIVND (reference sequence). This CDR3 has 13 amino acids. V lost 5 bases and J lost 8, with 15 bases in between. The CDR3 is CASSAAVAMGYTF. Here the CDR3 DNA reads TGTGCCAGTAGTGCGGCCGTGGCGATGGGCTACACCTTC.

J is TRBJ1-1 and V is TRBV12-3 or TRBV12-4; the D is unclear. V was trimmed by 3 bases and J by 6 bases, leaving 8 bases between them. The CDR3 is 12 amino acids. The CDR3: CASSLEGPEAFF. CDR3 in DNA: TGTGCCAGCAGTTTGGAAGGGCCTGAAGCTTTCTTT.

As concerns this clone: A much bigger clone sits one base away, suggesting this may be a read error. The V call is TRBV27, the J call TRBJ2-2; D remains unclear. Germline lookup yields CDR1 MNHEY and CDR2 SMNVEV (reference sequence). The CDR3 totals 12 residues. Trimming cost V 5 bases and J 0 bases, with 1 base left between them. In nucleotides, the CDR3 is TGTGCCAGCAGTCCGAACACCGGGGAGCTGTTTTTT. Translated: CASSPNTGELFF.

The rearrangement joins TRBV5-1 to TRBJ1-1; D unclear. CDR3 size: 14 residues. V dropped 0 bases and J dropped 4 bases, with 10 bases sitting between them. Germline CDR1 and CDR2: SGHRS and YFSETQ. Here the CDR3 reads CASSLAEGSTEAFF. For the CDR3, the DNA is TGCGCCAGCAGCTTGGCTGAGGGAAGCACTGAAGCTTTCTTT.